This T cell receptor beta chain is from a study of T cells in Graves' hyperthyroidism and ophthalmopathy (dated by TCRdb to about 2019). In the study overall: Peripheral blood was sampled at the time of initial diagnosis, prior to any treatment. A discovery cohort of 95 to 100 patients, approximately 44 with Graves' ophthalmopathy and approximately 57 with stable Graves' hyperthyroidism, was used to find distinguishing TCR V-J signatures. Prospective prediction of ophthalmopathy was tested in an independent validation cohort consisting of about 19 hyperthyroidism patients and approximately 16 patients who later progressed to ophthalmopathy. The 95 to 100 discovery patients were randomly divided into training and test sets at a 7:3 ratio. In roughly six Graves' hyperthyroidism patients, the study also compared T-cell repertoires from thyroid tissue with T-cell repertoires from blood. After sampling, hyperthyroidism patients received methimazole starting at 30 mg daily, and ophthalmopathy patients received high-dose intravenous methylprednisolone. The paper describes TCR Vbeta CDR3 sequencing of 140 or so peripheral blood samples, made up of 43 ophthalmopathy patients, some 76 hyperthyroidism patients and 17 progressor patients.

This clonotype was observed at least ten times. Its antigen has not been determined. No base quality values were provided; no much bigger clone lies one nucleotide off. Amplification of TCR beta CDR3 regions was carried out from RNA transcripts. A first-round RT-PCR of the TCR CDR3 used the HTBI primer set with the Qiagen OneStep RT-PCR kit. Libraries were constructed in a second round of multiplex PCR, after which size selection and purification were carried out. Libraries were sequenced paired-end with 100 bp reads on an Illumina HiSeq2000. On the authors' methods: SOAPnuke was used to process the raw data, removing reads that contained adapters or uncalled bases, had a mean Phred below 15, or lacked an exact match to the constant primer or identifier. High-quality paired reads were merged with COPE v1.2.5, and unique nucleotide sequences were defined as clonotypes. Clonotypes were aligned to IMGT TRBV, TRBD and TRBJ reference segments using MiTCR v1.1. Analysis was restricted to V-J combinations with a frequency above 0.0001, which covered roughly 99% of repertoires. A TCS score was defined as the ratio of F50 (clonal expansion) to E x V (chaos), with BLOSUM62-based TCRdist applied between CDR3 peptides within each V-J. Welch's t-statistics and random forest reduced some 510 V-J features to 13, which were used in a naive Bayes classifier (R e1071). The public sequencing data were trimmed at Q25 with fastp and processed into clonotypes with MiXCR by TCRdb, which kept only in-frame beta chains. A single entry per CDR3 protein holds the most common genes and DNA from its merged rows. The V and J calls were not made by the authors but by TCRdb's processing. In all, the sample holds about 350,000 distinct CDR3 sequences, and 12% to 15% of those were seen once. Of the sample, about 21% is held by the ten largest clones.

Moderately to severely active disease, a Clinical Activity Score of at least 3, a NOSPECS grade of at least 4, and a duration under 3 months were present in ophthalmopathy patients. Patients with uncontrolled infections, other autoimmune diseases, pregnancy or lactation were excluded. Diagnoses were established on the basis of clinical symptoms, serum thyroxine and TRAb, thyroid ultrasound, and orbital computed tomography. PBMCs were isolated from about 9.1 ml of fresh peripheral blood by Ficoll-Paque density gradient centrifugation. Total RNA was extracted using Trizol reagent, and RNA quality was assessed on an Agilent 2100 Bioanalyzer. From the cysteine through the phenylalanine, the CDR3 covers 14 amino acids. The only DNA kept is the CDR3, 42 bases in frame from the first base. The V end loses 1 base and the J end loses 7 bases, and a stretch of 11 bases separates them. In the germline V gene (reference sequence), CDR1 corresponds to LGHDT and CDR2 to YNNKEL.

The investigation overall reported the following: No statistical method was used to fix the sample size in advance, and group allocation was not hidden from the investigators. Most expanded thyroid clonotypes (frequency above 0.001) were also found in blood, which suggests that blood repertoires may mirror thyroid immune responses. In validation, the model predicted progression to ophthalmopathy with roughly 66% sensitivity and about 73% specificity, a median of about six months before onset. In cross-validation, a model built on a 13 V-J signature told ophthalmopathy apart from stable hyperthyroidism with just under 90% sensitivity and about 81% specificity, and in testing the same model reached 80%/75%.

The chain uses TRBV3-1 and TRBJ2-4; tentative D gene TRBD1, with 5 bases matching. This clonotype was sampled from a woman aged 55-69 years with Graves' ophthalmopathy. The material sequenced was blood. The nucleotide sequence is given as TGTGCCAGCAGCCAAGGGAGACAGCTTAACATTCAGTACTTC. The resulting protein is CASSQGRQLNIQYF. Supplemented by the reference TRBV3-1 and TRBJ2-4 proteins around the CDR3, the complete variable domain is DTAVSQTPKYLVTQMGNDKSIKCEQNLGHDTMYWYKQDSKKFLKIMFSYNNKELIINETVPNRFSPKSPDKAHLNLHINSLELGDSAVYFCASSQGRQLNIQYFGAGTRLSVL.